These T cell receptor beta chains were read from a single sample in a study of cytomegalovirus exposure and HLA in healthy donors. Generated by immunoSEQ multiplex PCR, the TCRdb table keeps only in-frame clones and is missing some. The sample lists 90,000 to 130,000 clones; roughly 89% were seen once. The specimen was PBMCs. These receptor sequences come from a young woman in good health and CMV-seronegative. Both conserved end residues are part of each CDR3. Each record gives: V gene, D gene, CDR3 protein. D genes are given only for firm matches.

TRBV14	TRBD1	CASSQIYRGITEAFF
TRBV11-2	.	CASSPTGGPSSYNSPLHF
TRBV6-5	.	CASSSSGDYEQYF
TRBV7-7	.	CASSSLGGLRETQYF
TRBV21-1	.	CASSKRVQPSSGANVLTF
TRBV28	.	CASGSSYNEQFF
TRBV19	.	CASSSPPAGLFF
TRBV7-3	TRBD1	CASSSYGTGEENEQFF
TRBV4-2	TRBD1	CASSQVRQGPYGYTF
TRBV10-2	TRBD1	CASSEHRDRNTEAFF
TRBV29-1	.	CSVRTRGADTGELFF
TRBV28	TRBD1	CASSLDRGGTDTQYF
TRBV7-3	TRBD2	CASSSLGAGGIETQYF
TRBV11-3	TRBD2	CASSLSSRGGYEQFF
TRBV7-6	TRBD2	CASSQVRREGLYNEQFF
TRBV28	TRBD2	CASSPGTSASYEQYF
TRBV7-2	TRBD1	CASSRDRVFYGYTF
TRBV5-6	.	CASSLPDGVNTEAFF
TRBV7-2	.	CASSLREATEAFF
TRBV5-4	.	CASSPSGGRGETQYF
TRBV27	TRBD2	CASSFGAVGGAGELFF
TRBV7-9	TRBD2	CASSLRGRGVVSSYNEQFF
TRBV7-2	TRBD1	CASSRQTGGFSQPQHF
TRBV6-1	TRBD2	CASSGLAFRETQYF
TRBV7-3	TRBD2	CASSFGGTSGYNEQFF
TRBV6-4	.	CASSDSQYNEQFF
TRBV7-2	.	CASTPRRGQETQYF
TRBV6-6	.	CASSAYQGRINYGYTF
TRBV15	TRBD1	CATSRDLSGTGMSEQYF
TRBV6-4	.	CASSTSAGNTGELFF
TRBV2	TRBD2	CAGGLAGGHTDTQYF
TRBV5-1	.	CASSLGQSDGNTIYF
TRBV30	.	CAWSLTRKETQYF
TRBV12-5	TRBD1	CASTSDRGTEAFF
TRBV13	TRBD1	CASSSRGQSNYGYTF
TRBV4-3	.	CASSRSPTGRGEKLFF
TRBV18	.	CASSPSSGLRNTEAFF
TRBV27	.	CASSSHRERTEAFF
TRBV7-8	TRBD2	CASSLLAGGQYEQYF
TRBV18	TRBD2	CASSPLRLAGGSNEQFF
TRBV29-1	TRBD2	CSVGPRTSGRSYNEQFF
TRBV10-1	.	CASSEVAPVGGEQFF
TRBV20-1	.	CSAMVDQPQHF
TRBV29-1	.	CSGGEGEGTEAFF
TRBV7-9	.	CASSPDRSITDTQYF
TRBV9	.	CASSVGVETYEQYF
TRBV7-9	.	CASSLSVNQPQHF
TRBV30	TRBD1	CAWRGLTGGNEQYF
TRBV5-6	.	CASSLWQVNTGELFF
TRBV15	TRBD1	CATSPPGQGTDTQYF
TRBV4-1	TRBD2	CASSQASGGLFYEQYF
TRBV7-2	TRBD1	CASSLVQGRETQYF
TRBV5-5	TRBD2	CASLGGIEQFF
TRBV28	TRBD2	CASSLGLAGAYEQFF
TRBV2	TRBD1	CASSVTGSGNTIYF
TRBV7-6	TRBD1	CASSQTTGTPEQYF
TRBV2	.	CASRAASPQHF
TRBV7-6	TRBD2	CASSAARGTTSSYEQYF
TRBV6-1	.	CASSKAGDTGELFF
TRBV5-6	.	CASSLAGYTEAFF